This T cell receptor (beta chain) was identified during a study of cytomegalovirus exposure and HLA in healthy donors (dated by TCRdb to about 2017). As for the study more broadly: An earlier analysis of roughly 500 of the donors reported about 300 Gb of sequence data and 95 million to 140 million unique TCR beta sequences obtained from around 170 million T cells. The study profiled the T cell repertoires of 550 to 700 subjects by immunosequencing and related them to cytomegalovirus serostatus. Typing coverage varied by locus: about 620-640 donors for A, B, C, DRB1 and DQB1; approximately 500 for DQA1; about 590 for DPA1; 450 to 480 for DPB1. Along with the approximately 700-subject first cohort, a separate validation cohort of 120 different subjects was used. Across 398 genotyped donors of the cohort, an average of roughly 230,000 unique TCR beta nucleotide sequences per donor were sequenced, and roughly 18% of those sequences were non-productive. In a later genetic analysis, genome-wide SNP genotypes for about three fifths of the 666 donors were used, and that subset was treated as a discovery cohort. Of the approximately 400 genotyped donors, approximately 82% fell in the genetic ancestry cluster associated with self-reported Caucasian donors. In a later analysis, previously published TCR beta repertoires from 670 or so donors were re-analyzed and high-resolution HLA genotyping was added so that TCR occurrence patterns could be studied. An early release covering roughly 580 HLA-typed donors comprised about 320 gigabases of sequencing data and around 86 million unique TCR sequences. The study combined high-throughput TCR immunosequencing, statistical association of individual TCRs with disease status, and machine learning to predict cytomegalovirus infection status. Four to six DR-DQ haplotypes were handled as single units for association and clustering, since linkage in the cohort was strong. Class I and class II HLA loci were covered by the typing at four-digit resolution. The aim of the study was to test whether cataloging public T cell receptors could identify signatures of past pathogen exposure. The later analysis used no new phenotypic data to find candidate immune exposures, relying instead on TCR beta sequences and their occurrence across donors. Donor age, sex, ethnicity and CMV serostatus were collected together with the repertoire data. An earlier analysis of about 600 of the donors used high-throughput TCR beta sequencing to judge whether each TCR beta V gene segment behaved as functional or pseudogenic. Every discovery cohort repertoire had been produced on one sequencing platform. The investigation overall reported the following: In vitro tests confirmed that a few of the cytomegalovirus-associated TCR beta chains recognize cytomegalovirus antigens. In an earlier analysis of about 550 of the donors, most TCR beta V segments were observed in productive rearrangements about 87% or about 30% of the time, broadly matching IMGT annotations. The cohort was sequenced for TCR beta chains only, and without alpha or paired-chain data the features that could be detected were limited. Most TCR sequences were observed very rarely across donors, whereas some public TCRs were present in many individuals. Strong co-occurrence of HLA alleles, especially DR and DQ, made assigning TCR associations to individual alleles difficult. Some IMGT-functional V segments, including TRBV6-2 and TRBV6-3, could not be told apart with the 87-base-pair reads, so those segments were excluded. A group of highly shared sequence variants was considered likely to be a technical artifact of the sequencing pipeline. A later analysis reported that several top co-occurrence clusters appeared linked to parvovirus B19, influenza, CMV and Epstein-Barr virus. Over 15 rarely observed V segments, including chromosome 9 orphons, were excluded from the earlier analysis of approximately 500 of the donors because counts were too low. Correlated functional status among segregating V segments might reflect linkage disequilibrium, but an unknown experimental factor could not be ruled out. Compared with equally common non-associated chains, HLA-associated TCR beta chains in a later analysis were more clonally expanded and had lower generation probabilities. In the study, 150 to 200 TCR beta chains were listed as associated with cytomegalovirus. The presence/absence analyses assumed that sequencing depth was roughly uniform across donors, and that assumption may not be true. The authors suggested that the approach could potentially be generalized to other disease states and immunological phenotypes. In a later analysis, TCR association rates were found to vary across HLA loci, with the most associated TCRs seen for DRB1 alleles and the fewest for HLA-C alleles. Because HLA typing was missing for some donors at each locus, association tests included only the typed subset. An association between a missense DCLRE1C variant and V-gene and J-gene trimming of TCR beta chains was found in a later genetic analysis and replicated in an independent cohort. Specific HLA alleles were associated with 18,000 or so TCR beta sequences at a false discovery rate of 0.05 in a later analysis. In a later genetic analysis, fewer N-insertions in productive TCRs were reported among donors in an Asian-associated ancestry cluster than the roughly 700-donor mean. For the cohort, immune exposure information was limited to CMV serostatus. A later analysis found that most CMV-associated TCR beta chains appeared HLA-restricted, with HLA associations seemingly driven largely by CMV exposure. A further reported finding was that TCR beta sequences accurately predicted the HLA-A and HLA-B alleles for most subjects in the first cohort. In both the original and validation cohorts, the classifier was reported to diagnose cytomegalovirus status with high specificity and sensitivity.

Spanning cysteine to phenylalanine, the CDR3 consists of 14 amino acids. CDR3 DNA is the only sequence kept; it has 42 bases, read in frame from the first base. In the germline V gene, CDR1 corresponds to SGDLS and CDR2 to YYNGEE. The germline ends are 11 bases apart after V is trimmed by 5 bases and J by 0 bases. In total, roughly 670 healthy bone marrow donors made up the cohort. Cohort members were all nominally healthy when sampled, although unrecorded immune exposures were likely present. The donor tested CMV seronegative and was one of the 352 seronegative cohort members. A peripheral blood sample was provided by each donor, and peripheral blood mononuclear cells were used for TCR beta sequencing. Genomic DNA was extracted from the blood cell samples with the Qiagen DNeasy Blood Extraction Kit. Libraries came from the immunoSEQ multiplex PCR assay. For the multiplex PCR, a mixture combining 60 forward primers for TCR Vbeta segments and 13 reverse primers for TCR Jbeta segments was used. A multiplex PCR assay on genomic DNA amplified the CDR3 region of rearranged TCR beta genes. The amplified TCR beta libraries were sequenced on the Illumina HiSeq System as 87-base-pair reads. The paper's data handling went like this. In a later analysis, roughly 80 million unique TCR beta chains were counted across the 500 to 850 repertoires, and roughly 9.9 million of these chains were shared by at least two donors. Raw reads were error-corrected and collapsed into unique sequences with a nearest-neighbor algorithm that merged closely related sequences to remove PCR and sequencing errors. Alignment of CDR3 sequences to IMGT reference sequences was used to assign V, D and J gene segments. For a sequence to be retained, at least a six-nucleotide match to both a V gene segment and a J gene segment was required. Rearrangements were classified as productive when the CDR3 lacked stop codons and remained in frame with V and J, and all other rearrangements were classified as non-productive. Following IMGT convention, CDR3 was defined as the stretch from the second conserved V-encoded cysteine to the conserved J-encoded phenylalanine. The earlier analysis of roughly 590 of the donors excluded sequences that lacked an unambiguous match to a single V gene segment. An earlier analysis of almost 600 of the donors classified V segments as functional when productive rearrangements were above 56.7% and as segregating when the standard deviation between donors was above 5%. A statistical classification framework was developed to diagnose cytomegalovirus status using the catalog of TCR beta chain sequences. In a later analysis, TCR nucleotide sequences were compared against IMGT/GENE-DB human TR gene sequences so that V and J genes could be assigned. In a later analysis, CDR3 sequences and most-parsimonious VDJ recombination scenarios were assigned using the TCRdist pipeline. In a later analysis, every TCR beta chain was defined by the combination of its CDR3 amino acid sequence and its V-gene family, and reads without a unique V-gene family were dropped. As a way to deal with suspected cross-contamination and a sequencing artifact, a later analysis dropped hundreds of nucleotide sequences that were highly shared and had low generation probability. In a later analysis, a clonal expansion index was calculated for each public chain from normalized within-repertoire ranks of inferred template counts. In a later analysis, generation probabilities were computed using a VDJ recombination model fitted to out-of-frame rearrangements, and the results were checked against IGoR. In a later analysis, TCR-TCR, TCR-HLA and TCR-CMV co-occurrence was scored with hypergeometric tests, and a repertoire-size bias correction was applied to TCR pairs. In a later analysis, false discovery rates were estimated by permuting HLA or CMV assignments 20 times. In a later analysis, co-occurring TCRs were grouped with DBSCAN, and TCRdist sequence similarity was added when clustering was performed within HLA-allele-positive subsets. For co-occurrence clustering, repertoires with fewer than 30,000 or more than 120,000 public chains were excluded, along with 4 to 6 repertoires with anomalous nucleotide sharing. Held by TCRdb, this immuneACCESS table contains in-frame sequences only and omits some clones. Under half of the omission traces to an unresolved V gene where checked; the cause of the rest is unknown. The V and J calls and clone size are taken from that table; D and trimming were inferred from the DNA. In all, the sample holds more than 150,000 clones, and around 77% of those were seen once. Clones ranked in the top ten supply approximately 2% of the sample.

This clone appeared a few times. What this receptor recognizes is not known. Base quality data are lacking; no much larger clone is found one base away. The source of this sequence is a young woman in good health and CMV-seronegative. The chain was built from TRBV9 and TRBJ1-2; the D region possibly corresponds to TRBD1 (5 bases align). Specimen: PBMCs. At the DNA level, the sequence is TGTGCCAGCAGGGGGGGAGACTCTAACTATGGCTACACCTTC. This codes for CASRGGDSNYGYTF. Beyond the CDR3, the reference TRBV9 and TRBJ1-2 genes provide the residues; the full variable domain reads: DSGVTQTPKHLITATGQRVTLRCSPRSGDLSVYWYQQSLDQGLQFLIQYYNGEERAKGNILERFSAQQFPDLHSELNLSSLELGDSALYFCASRGGDSNYGYTFGSGTRLTVV.